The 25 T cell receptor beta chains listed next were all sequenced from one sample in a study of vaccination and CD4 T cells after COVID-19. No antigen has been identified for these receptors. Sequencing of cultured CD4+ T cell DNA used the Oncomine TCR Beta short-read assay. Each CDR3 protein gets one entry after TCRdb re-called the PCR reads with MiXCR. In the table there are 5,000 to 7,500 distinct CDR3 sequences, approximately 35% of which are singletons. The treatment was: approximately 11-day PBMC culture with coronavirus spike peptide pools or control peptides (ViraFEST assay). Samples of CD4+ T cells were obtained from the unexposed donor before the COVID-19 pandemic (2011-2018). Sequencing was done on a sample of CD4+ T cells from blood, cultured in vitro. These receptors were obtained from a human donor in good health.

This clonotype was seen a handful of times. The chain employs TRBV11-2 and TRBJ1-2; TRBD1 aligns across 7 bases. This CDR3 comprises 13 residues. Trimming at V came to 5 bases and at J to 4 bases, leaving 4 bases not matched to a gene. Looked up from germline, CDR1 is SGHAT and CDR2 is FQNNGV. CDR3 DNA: TGTGCCAGCAGCCATCGGGACAGCTATGGCTACACCTTC. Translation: CASSHRDSYGYTF.

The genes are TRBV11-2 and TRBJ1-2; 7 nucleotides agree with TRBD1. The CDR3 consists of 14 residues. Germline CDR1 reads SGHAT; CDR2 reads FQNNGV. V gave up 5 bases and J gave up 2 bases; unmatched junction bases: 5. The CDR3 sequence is CASSPTGINYGYTF. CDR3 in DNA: TGTGCCAGCAGCCCGACAGGGATAAACTATGGCTACACCTTC.

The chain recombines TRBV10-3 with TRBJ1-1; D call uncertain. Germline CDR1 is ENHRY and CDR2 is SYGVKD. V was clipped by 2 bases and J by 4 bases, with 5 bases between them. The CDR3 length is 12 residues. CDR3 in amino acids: CAISEAPTEAFF. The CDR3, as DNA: TGTGCCATCAGTGAGGCGCCCACTGAAGCTTTCTTT.

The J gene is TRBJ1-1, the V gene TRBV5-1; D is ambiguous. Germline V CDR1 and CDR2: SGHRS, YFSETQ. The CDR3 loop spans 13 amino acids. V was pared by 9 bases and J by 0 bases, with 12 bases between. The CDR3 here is CATSEAMNTEAFF. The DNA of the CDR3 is TGCGCCACCTCGGAGGCTATGAACACTGAAGCTTTCTTT.

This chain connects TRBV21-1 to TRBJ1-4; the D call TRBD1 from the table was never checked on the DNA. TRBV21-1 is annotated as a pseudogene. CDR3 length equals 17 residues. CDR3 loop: CASKGAGSRESIEKLFF. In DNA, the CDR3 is TGTGCCAGCAAGGGGGCAGGGTCAAGGGAGAGTATTGAAAAACTGTTTTTT.

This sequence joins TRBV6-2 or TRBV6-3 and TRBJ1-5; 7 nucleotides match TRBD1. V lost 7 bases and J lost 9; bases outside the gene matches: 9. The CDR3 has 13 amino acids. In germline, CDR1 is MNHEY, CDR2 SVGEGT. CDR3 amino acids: CASNDRDESPQHF. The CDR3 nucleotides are TGTGCCAGCAACGACAGGGACGAATCGCCCCAGCATTTT.

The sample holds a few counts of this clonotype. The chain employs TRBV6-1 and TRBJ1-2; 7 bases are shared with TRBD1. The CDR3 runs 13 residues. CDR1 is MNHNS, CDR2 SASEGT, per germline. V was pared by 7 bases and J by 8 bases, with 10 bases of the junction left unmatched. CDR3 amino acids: CASKGQPDQGYTF. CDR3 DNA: TGTGCCAGCAAGGGACAGCCGGACCAGGGCTACACCTTC.

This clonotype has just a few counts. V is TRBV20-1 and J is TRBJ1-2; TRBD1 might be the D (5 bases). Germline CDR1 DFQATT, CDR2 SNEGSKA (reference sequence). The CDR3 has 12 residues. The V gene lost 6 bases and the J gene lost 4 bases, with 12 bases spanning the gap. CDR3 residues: CSARDHIYGYTF. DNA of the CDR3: TGCAGTGCCAGGGATCACATCTATGGCTACACCTTC.

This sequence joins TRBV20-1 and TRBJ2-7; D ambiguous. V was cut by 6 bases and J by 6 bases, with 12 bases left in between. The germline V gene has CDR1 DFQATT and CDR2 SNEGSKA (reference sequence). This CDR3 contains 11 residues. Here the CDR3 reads CSAGPGVEQYF. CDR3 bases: TGCAGTGCGGGCCCGGGTGTCGAGCAGTACTTC.

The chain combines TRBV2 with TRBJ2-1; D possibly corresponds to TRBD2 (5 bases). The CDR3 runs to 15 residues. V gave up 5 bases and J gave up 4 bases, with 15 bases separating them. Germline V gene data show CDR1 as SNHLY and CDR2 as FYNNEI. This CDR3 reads CASSREQNVYNEQFF. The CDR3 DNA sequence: TGTGCCAGCAGTCGGGAACAGAACGTATACAATGAGCAGTTCTTC.

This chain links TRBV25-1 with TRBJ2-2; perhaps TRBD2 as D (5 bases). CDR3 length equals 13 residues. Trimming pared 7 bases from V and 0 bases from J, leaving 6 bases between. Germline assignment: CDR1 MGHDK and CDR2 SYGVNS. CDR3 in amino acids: CASIGANTGELFF. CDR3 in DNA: TGTGCCAGCATCGGGGCGAACACCGGGGAGCTGTTTTTT.

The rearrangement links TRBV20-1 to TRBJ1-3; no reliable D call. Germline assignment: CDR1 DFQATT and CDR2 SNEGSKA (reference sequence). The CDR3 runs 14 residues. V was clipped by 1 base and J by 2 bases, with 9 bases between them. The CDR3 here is CSARADEPGNTIYF. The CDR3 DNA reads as TGCAGTGCTAGAGCAGATGAGCCTGGAAACACCATATATTTT.

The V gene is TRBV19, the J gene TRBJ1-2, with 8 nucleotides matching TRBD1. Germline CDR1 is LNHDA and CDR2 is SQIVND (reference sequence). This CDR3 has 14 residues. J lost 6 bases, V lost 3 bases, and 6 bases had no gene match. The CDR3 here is CASSIQGASDGYTF. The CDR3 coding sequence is TGTGCCAGTAGTATTCAGGGGGCGTCGGATGGCTACACCTTC.

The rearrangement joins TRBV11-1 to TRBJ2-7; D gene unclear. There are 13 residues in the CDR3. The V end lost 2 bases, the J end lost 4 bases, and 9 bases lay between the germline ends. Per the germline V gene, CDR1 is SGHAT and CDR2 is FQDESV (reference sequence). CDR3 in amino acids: CASSLQTRYEQYF. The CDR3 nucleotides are TGTGCCAGCAGCTTACAGACCAGATACGAGCAGTACTTC. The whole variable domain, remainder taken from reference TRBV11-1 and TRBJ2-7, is EAEVAQSPRYKITEKSQAVAFWCDPISGHATLYWYRQILGQGPELLVQFQDESVVDDSQLPKDRFSAERLKGVDSTLKIQPAELGDSAMYLCASSLQTRYEQYFGPGTRLTVT.

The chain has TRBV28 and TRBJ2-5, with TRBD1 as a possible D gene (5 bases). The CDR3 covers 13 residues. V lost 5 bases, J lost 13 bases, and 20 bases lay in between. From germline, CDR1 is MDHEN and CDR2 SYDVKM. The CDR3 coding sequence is TGTGCCAGCAGTATCCTGGACACCGGTCGGATGTACTTC. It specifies CASSILDTGRMYF.

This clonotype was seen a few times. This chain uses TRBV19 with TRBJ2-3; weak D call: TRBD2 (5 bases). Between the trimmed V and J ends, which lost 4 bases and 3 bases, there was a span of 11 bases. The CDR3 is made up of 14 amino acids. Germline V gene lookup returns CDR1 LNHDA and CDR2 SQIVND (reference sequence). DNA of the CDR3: TGTGCCAGTAGTAACGGGGTAGGGACAGATACGCAGTATTTT. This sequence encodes CASSNGVGTDTQYF.

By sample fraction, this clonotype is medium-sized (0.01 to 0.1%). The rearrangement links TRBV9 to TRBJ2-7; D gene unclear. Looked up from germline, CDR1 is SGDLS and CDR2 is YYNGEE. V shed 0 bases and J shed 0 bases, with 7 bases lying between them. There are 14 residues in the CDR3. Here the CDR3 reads CASSVDPSSYEQYF. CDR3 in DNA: TGTGCCAGCAGCGTAGACCCGAGCTCCTACGAGCAGTACTTC.

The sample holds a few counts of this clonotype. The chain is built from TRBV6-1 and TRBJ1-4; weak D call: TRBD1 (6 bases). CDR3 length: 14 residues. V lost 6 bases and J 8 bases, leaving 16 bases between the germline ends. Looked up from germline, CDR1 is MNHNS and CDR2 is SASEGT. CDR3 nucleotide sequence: TGTGCCAGCAGGGAGACAGGTGACCTAGAAAAACTGTTTTTT. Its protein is CASRETGDLEKLFF.

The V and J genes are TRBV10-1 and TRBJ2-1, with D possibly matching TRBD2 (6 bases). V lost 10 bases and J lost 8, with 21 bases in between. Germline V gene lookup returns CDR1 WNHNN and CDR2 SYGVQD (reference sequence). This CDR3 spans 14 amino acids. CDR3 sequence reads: CATMSGLVGDEQFF. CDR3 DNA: TGCGCCACCATGTCGGGACTCGTAGGGGATGAGCAGTTCTTC.

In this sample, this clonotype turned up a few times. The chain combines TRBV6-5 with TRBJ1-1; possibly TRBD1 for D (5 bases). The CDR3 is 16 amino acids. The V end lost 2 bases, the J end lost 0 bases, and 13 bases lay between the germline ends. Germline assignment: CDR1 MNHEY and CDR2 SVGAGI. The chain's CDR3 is CASSYAKRGVNTEAFF. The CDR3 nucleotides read TGTGCCAGCAGTTACGCAAAGAGAGGGGTGAACACTGAAGCTTTCTTT.

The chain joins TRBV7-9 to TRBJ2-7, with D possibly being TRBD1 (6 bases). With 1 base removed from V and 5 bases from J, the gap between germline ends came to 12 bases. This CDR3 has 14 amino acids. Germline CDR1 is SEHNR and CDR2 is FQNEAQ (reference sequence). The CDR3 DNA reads TGTGCCAGCAGCTTAGGACAGGATCGAAACGAGCAGTACTTC. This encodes CASSLGQDRNEQYF.

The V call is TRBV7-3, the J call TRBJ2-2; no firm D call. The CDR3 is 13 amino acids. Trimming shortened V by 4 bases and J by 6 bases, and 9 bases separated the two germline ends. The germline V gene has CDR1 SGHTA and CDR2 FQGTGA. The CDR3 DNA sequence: TGTGCCAGCAGCTCCCTCCGATCCGGGGAGCTGTTTTTT. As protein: CASSSLRSGELFF. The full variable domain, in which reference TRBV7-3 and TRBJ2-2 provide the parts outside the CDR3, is GAGVSQTPSNKVTEKGKYVELRCDPISGHTALYWYRQSLGQGPEFLIYFQGTGAADDSGLPNDRFFAVRPEGSVSTLKIQRTERGDSAVYLCASSSLRSGELFFGEGSRLTVL.

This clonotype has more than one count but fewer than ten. CDR3 DNA sequence: TGTGCCATCAGTGAGTCGAGCCGACCCACCGGGGAGCTGTTTTTT. Its translation: CAISESSRPTGELFF. V usage is TRBV10-3 and J usage is TRBJ2-2; no definite D call. V was cut by 0 bases and J by 4 bases, with 9 bases left in between. CDR1 is ENHRY and CDR2 is SYGVKD in the germline V gene. The CDR3 has 15 amino acids.

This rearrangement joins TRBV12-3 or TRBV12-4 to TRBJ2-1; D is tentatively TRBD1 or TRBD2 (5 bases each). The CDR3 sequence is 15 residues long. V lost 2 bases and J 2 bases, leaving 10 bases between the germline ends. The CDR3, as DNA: TGTGCCAGCAGTTTAAGGTTGGGACCCTACAATGAGCAGTTCTTC. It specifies CASSLRLGPYNEQFF.

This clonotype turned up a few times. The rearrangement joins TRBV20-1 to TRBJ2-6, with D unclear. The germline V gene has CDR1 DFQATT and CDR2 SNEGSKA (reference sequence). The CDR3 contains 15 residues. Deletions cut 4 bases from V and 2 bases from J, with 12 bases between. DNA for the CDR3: TGCAGTGCTACCTCCCCAGGTACTGGGGCCAACGTCCTGACTTTC. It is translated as CSATSPGTGANVLTF.